The clone carrying this T cell receptor beta chain was seen a few times. The antigen is not known. Indicated time point: patch test 3, about 24 weeks after DPC sensitization. Indicated treatment: therapeutic diphenylcyclopropenone sensitization with weekly scalp DPC. The sample comes from a study of human T cells and chemical hapten exposure. Study in general: TCR yields per sample varied, mainly owing to small pooled library volume differences.

As the library was built, unique molecular identifiers were attached to individual cDNA molecules. TCRdb reprocessed the RACE reads with MiXCR, giving one entry per CDR3 protein. The table records 85,000 to 100,000 distinct CDR3 sequences, roughly 27% of them present only once. Trimming removed 3 bases from V and 5 bases from J; junction bases left unmatched: 10. The CDR3 has 16 amino acids. Findings and limits, study-wide: Expanded TCRs clustered into significantly more large CDR3 similarity groups than controls, the analysis revealed. No alteration of TCRs above 1 in 1000 frequency was seen with DPC sensitization.

The clonotype comes from a man aged 35-49 years with alopecia areata. Some clones in this sample may be carry-over from other donors' samples. The material sequenced was whole blood, taken in connection with sensitization to the hapten diphenylcyclopropenone (DPC). The chain employs TRBV12-3 or TRBV12-4 and TRBJ2-5; the match to TRBD2 covers 9 bases. CDR3 in amino acids: CASSLEPGGRAETQYF. CDR3 nucleotides: TGTGCCAGCAGTTTGGAGCCCGGCGGGAGGGCTGAGACCCAGTACTTC.